This T cell receptor (beta chain) was sequenced in a study of CD8+ T cells in alopecia areata. Study-wide background: Among treated patients, oral tofacitinib was administered at 5 to 10 mg twice daily. General study points: Among the top 100, expanded CD8+ clones were significantly decreased by tofacitinib, as was scalp clonality. In scalp and blood during tofacitinib, many expanded lesional clones persisted. Normal scalp showed lower clonality than lesional scalp, especially alopecia totalis/universalis.

RNA, once extracted, was reverse transcribed into cDNA for use as the sequencing template. The method was immunoSEQ multiplex PCR; TCRdb's version includes in-frame clones alone and lacks a portion of them. Of some 150,000 clones listed, less than 70% were seen once; the top ten hold more than 15%. On this clone: Its antigen is currently unknown.

This sample's treatment: oral pan-JAK inhibitor, 5-10 mg twice daily. The starting material was CD8+ T cells sorted from blood, obtained at week 4, from a patient treated with tofacitinib. The source is a human donor with alopecia areata.

CDR3 loop: CASSEVFVGDTDTQYF. The DNA for the CDR3 is TGTGCCAGCAGTGAAGTATTCGTCGGGGACACAGATACGCAGTATTTT. V gene TRBV2 combines with J gene TRBJ2-3, with TRBD2 as a possible D gene (5 bases). This CDR3 contains 16 residues. The germline V gene has CDR1 SNHLY and CDR2 FYNNEI. V dropped 1 base and J dropped 2 bases, with 13 bases sitting between them.